This T cell receptor (beta chain) was sequenced for a study of monozygotic twins with inflammatory bowel disease. The germline V gene encodes CDR1 ENHRY and CDR2 SYGVKD. This CDR3 has 16 amino acids. The UMIs carried a 6-nucleotide sample barcode, and they were added by template switching. For each CDR3 protein, TCRdb gives one entry from its re-call of the 5' RACE reads, without DNA. The sample totals fewer than 550,000 distinct CDR3 sequences; its top ten clones hold about 2.6%. The specimen sequenced was blood. This chain joins TRBV10-3 and TRBJ2-1; the TCRdb D gene call, TRBD1, has no DNA to confirm it. The clonotype comes from a human donor with ulcerative colitis or Crohn's disease, or a healthy co-twin of an affected twin (not recorded which). The CDR3 protein is CAIGLGGGVSYNEQFF.